In its sample, the clone carrying this T cell receptor (beta chain) ranks as medium-sized. The antigen remains unidentified. TCRdb reanalysed the 5' RACE reads using MiXCR and keeps one entry per CDR3 protein. Of 49,000 or so distinct CDR3 sequences in the sample, roughly 15% were seen once. The sample belongs to a study of neurological immune-mediated disorders. Per the germline V gene, CDR1 is KGHDR and CDR2 is SFDVKD. This CDR3 region has 16 residues. V lost 5 bases, J lost 5 bases, and 9 bases stayed unmatched. Study-level points and caveats: None of the CDR3 amino acid sequences of expanded clones recurred across subjects, suggesting private repertoires in all groups.

The sequenced sample consisted of PBMCs. This receptor was obtained from a man in his 60s in good health. This sequence joins TRBV24-1 and TRBJ2-1; TRBD2 aligns across 9 bases. The CDR3 nucleotides read TGTGCCACCAGTGCTTTAGCGGGAGAGTTGGACAATGAGCAGTTCTTC. It translates to CATSALAGELDNEQFF.